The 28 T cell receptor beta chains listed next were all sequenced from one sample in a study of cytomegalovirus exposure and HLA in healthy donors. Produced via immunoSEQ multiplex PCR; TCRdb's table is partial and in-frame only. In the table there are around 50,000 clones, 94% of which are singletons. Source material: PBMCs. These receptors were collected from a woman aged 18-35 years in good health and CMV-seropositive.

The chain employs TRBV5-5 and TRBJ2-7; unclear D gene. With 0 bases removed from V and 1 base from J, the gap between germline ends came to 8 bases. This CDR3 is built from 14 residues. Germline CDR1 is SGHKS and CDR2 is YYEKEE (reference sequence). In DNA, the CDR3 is TGTGCCAGCAGCTTGGTGGAGTTATCCTACGAGCAGTACTTC. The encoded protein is CASSLVELSYEQYF.

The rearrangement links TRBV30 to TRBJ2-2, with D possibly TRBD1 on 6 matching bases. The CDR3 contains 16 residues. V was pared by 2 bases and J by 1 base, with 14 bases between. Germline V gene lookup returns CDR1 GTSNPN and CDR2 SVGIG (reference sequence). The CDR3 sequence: CAWSPPGHMNTGELFF. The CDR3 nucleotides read TGTGCCTGGAGTCCTCCGGGACATATGAACACCGGGGAGCTGTTTTTT.

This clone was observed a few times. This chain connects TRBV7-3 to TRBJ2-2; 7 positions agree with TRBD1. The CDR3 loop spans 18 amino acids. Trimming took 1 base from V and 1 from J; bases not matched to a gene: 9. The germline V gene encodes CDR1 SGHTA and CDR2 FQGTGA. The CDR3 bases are TGTGCCAGCAGCTTAATCCCGGTGGGACAGCAGAACACCGGGGAGCTGTTTTTT. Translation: CASSLIPVGQQNTGELFF. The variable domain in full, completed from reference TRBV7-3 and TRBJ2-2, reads GAGVSQTPSNKVTEKGKYVELRCDPISGHTALYWYRQSLGQGPEFLIYFQGTGAADDSGLPNDRFFAVRPEGSVSTLKIQRTERGDSAVYLCASSLIPVGQQNTGELFFGEGSRLTVL.

The CDR3 protein is CACHREGARTEAFF. CDR3 nucleotide sequence: TGTGCCTGCCACAGGGAAGGGGCGAGGACTGAAGCTTTCTTT. The chain recombines TRBV30 with TRBJ1-1; tentatively, D is TRBD1 (6 bases). Germline CDR1 reads GTSNPN; CDR2 reads SVGIG (reference sequence). V lost 6 bases to trimming and J lost 5 bases, with 19 bases between them. The CDR3 length is 14 residues.

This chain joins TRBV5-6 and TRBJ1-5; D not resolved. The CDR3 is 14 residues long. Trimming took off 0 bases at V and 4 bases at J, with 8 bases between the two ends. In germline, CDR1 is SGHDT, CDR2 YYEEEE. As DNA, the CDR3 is TGTGCCAGCAGCTTGGGCAGGCCTAATCAGCCCCAGCATTTT. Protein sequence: CASSLGRPNQPQHF.

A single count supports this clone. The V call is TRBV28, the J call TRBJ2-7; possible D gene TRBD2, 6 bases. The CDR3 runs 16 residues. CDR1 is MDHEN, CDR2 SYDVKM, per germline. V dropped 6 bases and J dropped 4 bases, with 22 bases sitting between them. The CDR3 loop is CASRPPAGTPSYEQYF. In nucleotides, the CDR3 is TGTGCCAGCAGACCACCAGCTGGGACTCCAAGTTACGAGCAGTACTTC.

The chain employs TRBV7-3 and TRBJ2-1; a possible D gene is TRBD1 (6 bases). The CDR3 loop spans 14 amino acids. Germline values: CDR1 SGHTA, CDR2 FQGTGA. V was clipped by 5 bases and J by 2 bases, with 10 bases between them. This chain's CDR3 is CASSTPGAYNEQFF. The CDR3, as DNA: TGTGCCAGCAGCACCCCAGGGGCCTACAATGAGCAGTTCTTC.

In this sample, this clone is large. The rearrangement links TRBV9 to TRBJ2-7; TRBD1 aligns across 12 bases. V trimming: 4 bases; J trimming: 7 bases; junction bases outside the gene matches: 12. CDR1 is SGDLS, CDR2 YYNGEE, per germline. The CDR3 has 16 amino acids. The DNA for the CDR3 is TGTGCCAGCAGCTTTGATGGGACAGGGGGCGCGGAAGAGCAGTACTTC. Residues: CASSFDGTGGAEEQYF.

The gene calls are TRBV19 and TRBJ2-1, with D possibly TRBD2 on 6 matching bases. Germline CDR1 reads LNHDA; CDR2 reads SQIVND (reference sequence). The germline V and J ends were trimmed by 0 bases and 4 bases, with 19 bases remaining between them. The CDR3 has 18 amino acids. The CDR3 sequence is CASSIDRGGASAYNEQFF. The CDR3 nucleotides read TGTGCCAGTAGTATAGATCGGGGCGGGGCTAGCGCATACAATGAGCAGTTCTTC.

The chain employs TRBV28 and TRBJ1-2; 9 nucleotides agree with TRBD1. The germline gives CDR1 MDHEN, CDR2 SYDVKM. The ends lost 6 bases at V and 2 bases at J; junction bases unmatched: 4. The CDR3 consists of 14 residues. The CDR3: CASSSDRGNYGYTF. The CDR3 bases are TGTGCCAGCAGCTCAGACAGGGGGAACTATGGCTACACCTTC.

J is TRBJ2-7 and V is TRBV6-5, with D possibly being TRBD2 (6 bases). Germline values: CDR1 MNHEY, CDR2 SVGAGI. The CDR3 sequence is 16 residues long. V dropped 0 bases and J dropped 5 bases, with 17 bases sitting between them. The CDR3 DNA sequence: TGTGCCAGCAGTTACTCGAGATCTAGCGTAAGAAACGAGCAGTACTTC. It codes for CASSYSRSSVRNEQYF.

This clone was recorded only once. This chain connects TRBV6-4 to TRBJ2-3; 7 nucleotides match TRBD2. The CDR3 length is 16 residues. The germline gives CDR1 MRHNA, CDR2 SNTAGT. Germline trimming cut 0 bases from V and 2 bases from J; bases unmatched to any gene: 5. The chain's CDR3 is CASSDSSSGYTDTQYF. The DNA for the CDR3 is TGTGCCAGCAGTGACTCCTCTAGCGGATACACAGATACGCAGTATTTT.

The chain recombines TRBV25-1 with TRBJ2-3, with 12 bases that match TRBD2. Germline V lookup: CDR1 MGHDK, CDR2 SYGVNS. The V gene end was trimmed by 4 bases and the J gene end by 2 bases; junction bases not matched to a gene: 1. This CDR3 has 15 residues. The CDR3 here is CASSGTSGTTDTQYF. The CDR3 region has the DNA TGTGCCAGCAGTGGGACTAGCGGGACCACAGATACGCAGTATTTT. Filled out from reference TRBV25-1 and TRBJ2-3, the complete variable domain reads EADIYQTPRYLVIGTGKKITLECSQTMGHDKMYWYQQDPGMELHLIHYSYGVNSTEKGDLSSESTVSRIRTEHFPLTLESARPSHTSQYLCASSGTSGTTDTQYFGPGTRLTVL.

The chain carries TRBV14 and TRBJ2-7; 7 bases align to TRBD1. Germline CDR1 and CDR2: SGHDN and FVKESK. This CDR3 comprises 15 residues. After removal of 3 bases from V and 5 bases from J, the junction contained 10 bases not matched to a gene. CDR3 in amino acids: CASSQRGQGTHEQYF. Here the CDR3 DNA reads TGTGCCAGCAGCCAGAGGGGGCAGGGAACCCACGAGCAGTACTTC.

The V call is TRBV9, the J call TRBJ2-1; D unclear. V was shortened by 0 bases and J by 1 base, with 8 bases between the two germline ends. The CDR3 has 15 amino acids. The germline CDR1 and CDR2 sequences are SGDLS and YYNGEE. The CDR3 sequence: CASSVGLDSYNEQFF. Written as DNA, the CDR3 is TGTGCCAGCAGCGTAGGGCTAGATTCCTACAATGAGCAGTTCTTC.

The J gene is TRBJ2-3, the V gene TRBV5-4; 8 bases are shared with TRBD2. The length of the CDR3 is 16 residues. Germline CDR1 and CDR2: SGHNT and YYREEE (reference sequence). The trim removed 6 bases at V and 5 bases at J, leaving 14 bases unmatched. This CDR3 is CASNNPGGGQGDTQYF. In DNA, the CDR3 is TGTGCCAGCAACAACCCCGGCGGGGGGCAGGGAGATACGCAGTATTTT.

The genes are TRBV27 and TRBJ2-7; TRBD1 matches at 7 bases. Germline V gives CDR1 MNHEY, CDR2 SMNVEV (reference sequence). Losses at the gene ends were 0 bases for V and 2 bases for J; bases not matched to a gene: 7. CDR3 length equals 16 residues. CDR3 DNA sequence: TGTGCCAGCAGTTTATCGTTACAGGGGATCACCTACGAGCAGTACTTC. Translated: CASSLSLQGITYEQYF.

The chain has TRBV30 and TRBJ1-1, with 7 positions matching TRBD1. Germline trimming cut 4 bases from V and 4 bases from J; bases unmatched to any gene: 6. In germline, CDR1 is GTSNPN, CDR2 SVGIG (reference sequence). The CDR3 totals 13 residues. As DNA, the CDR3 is TGTGCCTGGACGAAGGGGGCGGGCACTGAAGCTTTCTTT. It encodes CAWTKGAGTEAFF.

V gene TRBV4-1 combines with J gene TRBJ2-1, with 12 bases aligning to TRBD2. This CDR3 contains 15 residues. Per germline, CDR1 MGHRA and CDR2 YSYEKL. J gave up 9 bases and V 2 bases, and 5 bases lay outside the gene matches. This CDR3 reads CASSQFGLAGIEQFF. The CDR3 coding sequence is TGCGCCAGCAGCCAATTCGGACTAGCGGGAATTGAGCAGTTCTTC.

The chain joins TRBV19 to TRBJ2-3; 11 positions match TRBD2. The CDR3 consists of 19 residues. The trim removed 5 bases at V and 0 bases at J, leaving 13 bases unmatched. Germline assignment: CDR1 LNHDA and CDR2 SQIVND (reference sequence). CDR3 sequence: CASSARRSTSGASTDTQYF. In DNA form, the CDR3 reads TGTGCCAGTAGTGCCCGCCGATCGACTAGCGGGGCTAGCACAGATACGCAGTATTTT.

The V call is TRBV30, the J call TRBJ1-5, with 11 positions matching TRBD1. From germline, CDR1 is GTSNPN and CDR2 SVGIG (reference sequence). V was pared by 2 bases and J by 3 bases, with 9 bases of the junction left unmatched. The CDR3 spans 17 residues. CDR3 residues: CAWSRDRGNLDNQPQHF. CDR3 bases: TGTGCCTGGAGTCGGGACAGGGGGAACTTGGACAATCAGCCCCAGCATTTT.

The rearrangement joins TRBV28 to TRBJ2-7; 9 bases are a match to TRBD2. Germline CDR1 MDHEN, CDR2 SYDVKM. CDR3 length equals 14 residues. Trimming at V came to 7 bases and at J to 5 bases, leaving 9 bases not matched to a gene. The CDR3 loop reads CASILSGRTDEQYF. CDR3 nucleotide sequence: TGTGCCAGCATCCTTAGCGGGAGAACCGACGAGCAGTACTTC.

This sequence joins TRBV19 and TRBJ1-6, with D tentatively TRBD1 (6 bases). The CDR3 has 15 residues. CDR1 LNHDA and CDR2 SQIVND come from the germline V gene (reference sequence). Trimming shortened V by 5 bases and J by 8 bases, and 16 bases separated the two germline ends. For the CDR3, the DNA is TGTGCCAGTAGTCTGACGGGGGGCGTCCATTCACCCCTCCACTTT. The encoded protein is CASSLTGGVHSPLHF.

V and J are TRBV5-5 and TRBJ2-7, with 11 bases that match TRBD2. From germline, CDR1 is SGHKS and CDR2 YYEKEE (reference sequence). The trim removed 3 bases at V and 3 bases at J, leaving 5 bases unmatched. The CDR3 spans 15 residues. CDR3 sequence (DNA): TGTGCCAGCAGCTGGGGACTAGCGGACCACTACGAGCAGTACTTC. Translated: CASSWGLADHYEQYF.

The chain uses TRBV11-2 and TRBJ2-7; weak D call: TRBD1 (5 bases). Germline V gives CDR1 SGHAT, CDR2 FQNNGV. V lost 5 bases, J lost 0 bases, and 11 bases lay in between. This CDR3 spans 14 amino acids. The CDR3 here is CASSHDRSSYEQYF. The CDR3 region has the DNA TGTGCCAGCAGCCATGACAGAAGCTCCTACGAGCAGTACTTC.

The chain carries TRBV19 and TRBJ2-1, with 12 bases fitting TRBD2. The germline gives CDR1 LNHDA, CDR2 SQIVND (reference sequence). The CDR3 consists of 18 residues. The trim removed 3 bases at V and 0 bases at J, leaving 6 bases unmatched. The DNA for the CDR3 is TGTGCCAGTAGTATCGGACTAGCGGGACGCAGCTCCTACAATGAGCAGTTCTTC. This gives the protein CASSIGLAGRSSYNEQFF.

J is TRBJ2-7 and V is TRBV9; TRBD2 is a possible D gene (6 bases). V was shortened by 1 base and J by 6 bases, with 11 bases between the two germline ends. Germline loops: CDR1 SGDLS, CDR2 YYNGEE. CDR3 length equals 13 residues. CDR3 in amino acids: CASSVQGGGEQYF. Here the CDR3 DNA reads TGTGCCAGCAGCGTACAGGGAGGTGGCGAGCAGTACTTC.

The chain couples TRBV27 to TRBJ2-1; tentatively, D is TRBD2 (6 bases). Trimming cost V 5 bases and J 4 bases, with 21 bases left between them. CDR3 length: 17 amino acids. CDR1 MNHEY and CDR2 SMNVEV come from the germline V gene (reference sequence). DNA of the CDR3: TGTGCCAGCAGTCTTAGGCCCCCTAGCGTCAAATACAATGAGCAGTTCTTC. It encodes CASSLRPPSVKYNEQFF.